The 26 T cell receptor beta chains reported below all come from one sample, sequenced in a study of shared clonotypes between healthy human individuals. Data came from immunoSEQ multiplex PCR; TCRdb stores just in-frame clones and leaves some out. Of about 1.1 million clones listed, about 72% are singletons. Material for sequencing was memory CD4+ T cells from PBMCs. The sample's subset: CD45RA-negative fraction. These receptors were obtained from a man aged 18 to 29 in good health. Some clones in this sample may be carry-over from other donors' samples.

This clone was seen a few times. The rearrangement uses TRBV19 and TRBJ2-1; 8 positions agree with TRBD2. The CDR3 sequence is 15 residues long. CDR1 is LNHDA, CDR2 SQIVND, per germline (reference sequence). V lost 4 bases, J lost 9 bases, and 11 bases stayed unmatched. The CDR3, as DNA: TGTGCCAGTAGTAGTTGGAGACAAGCGGGAGTTGAGCAGTTCTTC. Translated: CASSSWRQAGVEQFF.

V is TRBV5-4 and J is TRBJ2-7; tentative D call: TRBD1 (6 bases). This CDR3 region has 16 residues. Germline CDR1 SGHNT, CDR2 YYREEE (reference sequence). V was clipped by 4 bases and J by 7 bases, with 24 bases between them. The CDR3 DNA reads TGTGCCAGCAGCAACGGACAGAGGGGATCCCTTGGGGAGCAGTACTTC. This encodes CASSNGQRGSLGEQYF.

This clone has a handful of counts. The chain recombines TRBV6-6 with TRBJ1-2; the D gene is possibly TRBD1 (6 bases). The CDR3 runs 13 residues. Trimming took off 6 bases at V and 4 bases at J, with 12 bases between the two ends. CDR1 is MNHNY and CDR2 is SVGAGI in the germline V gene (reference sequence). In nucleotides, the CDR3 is TGTGCCAGCAGACCGGACAGCTTCTATGGCTACACCTTC. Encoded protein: CASRPDSFYGYTF.

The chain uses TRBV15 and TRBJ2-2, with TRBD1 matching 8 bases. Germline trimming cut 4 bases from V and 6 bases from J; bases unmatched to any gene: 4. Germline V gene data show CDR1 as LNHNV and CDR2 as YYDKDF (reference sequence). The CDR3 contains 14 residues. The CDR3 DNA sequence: TGTGCCACCAGCACCACGACAGGGGCCGGGGAGCTGTTTTTT. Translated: CATSTTTGAGELFF.

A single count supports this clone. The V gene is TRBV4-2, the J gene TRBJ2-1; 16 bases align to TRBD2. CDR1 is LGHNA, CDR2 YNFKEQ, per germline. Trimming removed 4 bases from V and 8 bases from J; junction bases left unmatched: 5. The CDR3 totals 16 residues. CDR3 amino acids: CASSLPGLAGGDEQFF. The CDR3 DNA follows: TGTGCCAGCAGCCTTCCGGGACTAGCGGGAGGGGATGAGCAGTTCTTC.

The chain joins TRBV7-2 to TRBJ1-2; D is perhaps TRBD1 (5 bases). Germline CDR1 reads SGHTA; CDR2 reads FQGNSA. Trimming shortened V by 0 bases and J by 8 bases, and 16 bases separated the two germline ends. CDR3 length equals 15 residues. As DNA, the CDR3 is TGTGCCAGCAGCTTAGCAGAGGGACTTTCTTTAGGCTACACCTTC. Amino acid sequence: CASSLAEGLSLGYTF.

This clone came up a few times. As DNA, the CDR3 is TGCGCCAGCAGCCTGACAGGATCAAGGGATCGAGATGGCTACACCTTC. It encodes CASSLTGSRDRDGYTF. The chain is built from TRBV5-1 and TRBJ1-2; D might be TRBD1 (6 bases). Deletions cut 4 bases from V and 6 bases from J, with 22 bases between. The CDR3 is 16 amino acids. The germline CDR1 and CDR2 sequences are SGHRS and YFSETQ.

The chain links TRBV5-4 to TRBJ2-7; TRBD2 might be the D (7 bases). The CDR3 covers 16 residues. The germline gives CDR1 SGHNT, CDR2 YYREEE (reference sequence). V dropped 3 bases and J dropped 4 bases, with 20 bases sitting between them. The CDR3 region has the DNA TGTGCCAGCAGCTCAAACTCCGGGGGGCGCTTATACGAGCAGTACTTC. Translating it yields CASSSNSGGRLYEQYF. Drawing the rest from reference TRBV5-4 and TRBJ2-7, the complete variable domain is ETGVTQSPTHLIKTRGQQVTLRCSSQSGHNTVSWYQQALGQGPQFIFQYYREEENGRGNFPPRFSGLQFPNYSSELNVNALELDDSALYLCASSSNSGGRLYEQYFGPGTRLTVT.

CDR3 sequence (DNA): TGTGCCAGCACGTTACTAGCAGGTTCCTACAATGAGCAGTTCTTC. It yields the protein CASTLLAGSYNEQFF. This sequence joins TRBV9 and TRBJ2-1; the D gene is possibly TRBD2 (6 bases). V gave up 6 bases and J gave up 1 base, with 14 bases separating them. CDR3 length: 15 residues. Germline V gives CDR1 SGDLS, CDR2 YYNGEE.

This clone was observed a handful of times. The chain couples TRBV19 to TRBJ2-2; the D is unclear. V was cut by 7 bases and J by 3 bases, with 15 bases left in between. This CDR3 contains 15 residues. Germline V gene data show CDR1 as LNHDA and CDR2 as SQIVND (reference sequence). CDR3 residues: CASKDDRTDTGELFF. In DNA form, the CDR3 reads TGTGCCAGTAAAGATGACCGAACCGACACCGGGGAGCTGTTTTTT.

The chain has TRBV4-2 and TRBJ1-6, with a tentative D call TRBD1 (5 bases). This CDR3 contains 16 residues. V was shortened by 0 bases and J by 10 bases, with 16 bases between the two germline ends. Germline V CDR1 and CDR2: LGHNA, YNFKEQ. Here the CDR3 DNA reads TGTGCCAGCAGCCAAGATCGAGGGGCAGGACAATCACCCCTCCACTTT. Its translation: CASSQDRGAGQSPLHF.

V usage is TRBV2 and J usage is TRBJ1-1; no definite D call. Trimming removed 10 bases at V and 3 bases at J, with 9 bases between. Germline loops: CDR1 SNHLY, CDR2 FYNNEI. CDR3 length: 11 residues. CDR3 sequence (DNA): TGTGCCACTACAGTGGACACTGAAGCTTTCTTT. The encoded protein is CATTVDTEAFF.

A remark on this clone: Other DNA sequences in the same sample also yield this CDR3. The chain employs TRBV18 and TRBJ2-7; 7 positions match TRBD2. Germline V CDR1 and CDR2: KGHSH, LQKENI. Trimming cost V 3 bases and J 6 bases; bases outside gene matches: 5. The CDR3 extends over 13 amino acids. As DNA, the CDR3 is TGTGCCAGCTCACCGGCCGGGGGGTCCGAGCAGTACTTC. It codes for CASSPAGGSEQYF.

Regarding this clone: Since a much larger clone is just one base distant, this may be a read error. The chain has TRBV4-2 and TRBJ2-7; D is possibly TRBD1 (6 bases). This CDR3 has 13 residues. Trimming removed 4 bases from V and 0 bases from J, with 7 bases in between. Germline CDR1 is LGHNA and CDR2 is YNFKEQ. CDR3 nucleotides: TGTGCCAGCAGCCTGGACAGCTCCTACGAGCAGTACTTC. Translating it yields CASSLDSSYEQYF.

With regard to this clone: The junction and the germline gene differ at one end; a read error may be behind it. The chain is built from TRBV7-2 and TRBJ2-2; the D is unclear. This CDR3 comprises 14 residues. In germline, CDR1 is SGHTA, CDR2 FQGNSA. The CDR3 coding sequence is TGTGCTAGCAGCTCAGGAGCAGCCACCGGGGAGCTGTTTTTT. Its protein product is CASSSGAATGELFF.

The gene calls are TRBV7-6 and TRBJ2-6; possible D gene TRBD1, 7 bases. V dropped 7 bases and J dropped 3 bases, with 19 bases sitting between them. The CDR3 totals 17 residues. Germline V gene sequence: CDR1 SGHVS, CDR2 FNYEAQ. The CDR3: CASTLRQGLVGANVLTF. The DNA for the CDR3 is TGTGCCAGCACCCTTCGACAGGGACTGGTTGGGGCCAACGTCCTGACTTTC.

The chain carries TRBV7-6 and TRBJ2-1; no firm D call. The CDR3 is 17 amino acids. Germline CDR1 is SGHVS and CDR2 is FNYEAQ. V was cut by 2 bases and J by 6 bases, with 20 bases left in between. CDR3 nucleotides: TGTGCCAGCAGCTTACGCTTCGGCGACTCCCTCCGCAATGAGCAGTTCTTC. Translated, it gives CASSLRFGDSLRNEQFF. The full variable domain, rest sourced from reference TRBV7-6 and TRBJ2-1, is GAGVSQSPRYKVTKRGQDVALRCDPISGHVSLYWYRQALGQGPEFLTYFNYEAQQDKSGLPNDRFSAERPEGSISTLTIQRTEQRDSAMYRCASSLRFGDSLRNEQFFGPGTRLTVL.

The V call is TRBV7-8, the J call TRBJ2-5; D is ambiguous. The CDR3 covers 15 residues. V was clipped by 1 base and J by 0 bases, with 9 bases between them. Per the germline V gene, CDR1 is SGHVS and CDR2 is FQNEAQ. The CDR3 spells CASSLGRLYQETQYF. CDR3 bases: TGTGCCAGCAGCTTAGGACGCTTGTACCAAGAGACCCAGTACTTC.

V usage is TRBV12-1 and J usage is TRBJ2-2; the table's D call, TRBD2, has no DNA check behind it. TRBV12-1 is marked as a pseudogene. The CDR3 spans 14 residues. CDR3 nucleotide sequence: TGTGCCAGCACAAGGCGGAGCTACACCGGGGAGCTGTTTTTT. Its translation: CASTRRSYTGELFF.

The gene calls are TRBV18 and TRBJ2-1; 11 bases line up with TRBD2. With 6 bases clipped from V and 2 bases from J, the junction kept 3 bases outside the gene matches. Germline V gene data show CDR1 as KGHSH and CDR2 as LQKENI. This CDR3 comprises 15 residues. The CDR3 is CASSPTSGAYNEQFF. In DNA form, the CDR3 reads TGTGCCAGCTCGCCGACTAGCGGGGCCTACAATGAGCAGTTCTTC.

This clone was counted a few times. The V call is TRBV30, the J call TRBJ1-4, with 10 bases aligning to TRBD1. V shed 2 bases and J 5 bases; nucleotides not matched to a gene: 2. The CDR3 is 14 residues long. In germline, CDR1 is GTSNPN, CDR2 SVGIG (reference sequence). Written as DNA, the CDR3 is TGTGCCTGGAGTAGGACAGGGGGGAATGAAAAACTGTTTTTT. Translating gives CAWSRTGGNEKLFF.

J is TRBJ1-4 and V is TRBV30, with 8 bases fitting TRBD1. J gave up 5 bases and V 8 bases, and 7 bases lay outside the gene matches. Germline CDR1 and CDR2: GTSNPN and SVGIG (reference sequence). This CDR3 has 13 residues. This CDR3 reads CALSRDRNEKLFF. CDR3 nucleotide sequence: TGTGCCCTGTCTAGGGACAGGAATGAAAAACTGTTTTTT.

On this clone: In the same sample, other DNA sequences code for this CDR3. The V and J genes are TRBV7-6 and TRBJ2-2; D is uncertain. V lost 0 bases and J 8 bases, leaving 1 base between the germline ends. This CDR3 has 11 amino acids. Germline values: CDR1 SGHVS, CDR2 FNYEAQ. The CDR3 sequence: CASSLAGELFF. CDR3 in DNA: TGTGCCAGCAGCTTAGCGGGGGAGCTGTTTTTT.

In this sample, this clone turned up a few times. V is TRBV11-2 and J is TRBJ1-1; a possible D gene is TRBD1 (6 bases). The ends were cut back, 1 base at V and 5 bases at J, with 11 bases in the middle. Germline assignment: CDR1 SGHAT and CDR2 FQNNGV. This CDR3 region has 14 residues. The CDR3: CASSLVGGPTEAFF. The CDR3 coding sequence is TGTGCCAGCAGCTTAGTTGGGGGGCCAACTGAAGCTTTCTTT.

CDR3 in DNA: TGCGCCAGCAGTGACAACCGGGCTACCCAGTTCTTC. Its translation is CASSDNRATQFF. The V call is TRBV10-2, the J call TRBJ2-1; no firm D call. Trimming took 3 bases from V and 13 from J, leaving 13 bases between them. Looked up from germline, CDR1 is WSHSY and CDR2 is SAAADI. The CDR3 extends over 12 amino acids.

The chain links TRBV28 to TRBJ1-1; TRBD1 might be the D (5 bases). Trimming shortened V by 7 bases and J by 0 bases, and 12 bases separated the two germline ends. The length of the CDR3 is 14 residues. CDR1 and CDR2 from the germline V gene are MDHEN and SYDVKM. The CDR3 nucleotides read TGTGCCAGCAAATGGGGGGGGATGAACACTGAAGCTTTCTTT. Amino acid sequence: CASKWGGMNTEAFF.